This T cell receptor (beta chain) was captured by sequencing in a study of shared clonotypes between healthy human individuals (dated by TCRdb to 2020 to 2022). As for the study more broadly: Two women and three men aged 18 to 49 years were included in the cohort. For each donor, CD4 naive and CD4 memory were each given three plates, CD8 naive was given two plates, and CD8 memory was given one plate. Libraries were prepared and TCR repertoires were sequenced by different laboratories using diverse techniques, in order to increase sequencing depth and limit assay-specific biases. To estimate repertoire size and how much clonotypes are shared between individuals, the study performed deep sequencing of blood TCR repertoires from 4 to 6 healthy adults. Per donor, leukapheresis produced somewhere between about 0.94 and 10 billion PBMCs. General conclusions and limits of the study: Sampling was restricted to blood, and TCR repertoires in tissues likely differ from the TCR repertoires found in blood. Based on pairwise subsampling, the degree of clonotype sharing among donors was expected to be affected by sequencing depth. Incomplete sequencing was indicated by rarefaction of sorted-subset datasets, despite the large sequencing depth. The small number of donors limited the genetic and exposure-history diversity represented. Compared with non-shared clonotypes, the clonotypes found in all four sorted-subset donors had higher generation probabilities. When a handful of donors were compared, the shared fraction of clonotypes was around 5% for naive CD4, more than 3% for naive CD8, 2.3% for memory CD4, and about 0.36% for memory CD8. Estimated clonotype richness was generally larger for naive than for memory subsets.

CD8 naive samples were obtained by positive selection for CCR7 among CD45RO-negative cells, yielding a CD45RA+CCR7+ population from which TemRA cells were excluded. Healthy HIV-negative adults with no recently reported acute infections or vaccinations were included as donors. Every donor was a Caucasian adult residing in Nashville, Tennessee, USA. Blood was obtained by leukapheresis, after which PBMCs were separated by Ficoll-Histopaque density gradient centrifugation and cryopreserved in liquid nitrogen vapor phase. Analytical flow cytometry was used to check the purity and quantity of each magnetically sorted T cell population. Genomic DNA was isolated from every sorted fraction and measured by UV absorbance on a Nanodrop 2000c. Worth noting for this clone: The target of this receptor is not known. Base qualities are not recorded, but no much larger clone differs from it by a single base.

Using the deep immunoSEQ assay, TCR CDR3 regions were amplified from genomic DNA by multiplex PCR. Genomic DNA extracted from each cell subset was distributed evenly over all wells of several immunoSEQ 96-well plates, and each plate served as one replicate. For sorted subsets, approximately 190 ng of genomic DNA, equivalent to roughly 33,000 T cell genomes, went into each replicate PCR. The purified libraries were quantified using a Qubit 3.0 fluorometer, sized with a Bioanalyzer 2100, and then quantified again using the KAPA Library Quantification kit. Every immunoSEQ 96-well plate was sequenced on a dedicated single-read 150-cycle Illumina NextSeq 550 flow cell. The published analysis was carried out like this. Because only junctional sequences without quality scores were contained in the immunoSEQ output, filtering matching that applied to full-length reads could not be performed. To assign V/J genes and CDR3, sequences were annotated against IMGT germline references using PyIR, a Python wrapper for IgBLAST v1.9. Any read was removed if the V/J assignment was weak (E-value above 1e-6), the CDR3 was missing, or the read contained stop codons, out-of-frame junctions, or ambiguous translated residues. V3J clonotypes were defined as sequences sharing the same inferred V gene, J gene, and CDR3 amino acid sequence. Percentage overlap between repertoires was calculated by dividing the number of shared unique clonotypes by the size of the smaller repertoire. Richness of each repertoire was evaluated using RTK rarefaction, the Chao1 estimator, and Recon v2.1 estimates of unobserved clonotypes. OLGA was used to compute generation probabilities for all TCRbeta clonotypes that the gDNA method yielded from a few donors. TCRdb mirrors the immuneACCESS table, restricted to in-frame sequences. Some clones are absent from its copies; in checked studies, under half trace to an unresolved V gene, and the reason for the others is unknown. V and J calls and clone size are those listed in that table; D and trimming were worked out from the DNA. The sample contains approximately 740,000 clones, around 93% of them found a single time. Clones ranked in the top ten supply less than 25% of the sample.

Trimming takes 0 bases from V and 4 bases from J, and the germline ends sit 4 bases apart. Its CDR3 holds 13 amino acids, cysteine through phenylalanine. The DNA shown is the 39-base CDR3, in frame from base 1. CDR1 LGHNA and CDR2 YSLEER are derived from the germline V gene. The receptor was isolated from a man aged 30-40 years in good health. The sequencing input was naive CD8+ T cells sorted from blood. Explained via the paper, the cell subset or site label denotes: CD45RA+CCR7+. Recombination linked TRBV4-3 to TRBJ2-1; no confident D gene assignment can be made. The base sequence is TGCGCCAGCAGCCAAGAACCTTACAATGAGCAGTTCTTC. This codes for CASSQEPYNEQFF.